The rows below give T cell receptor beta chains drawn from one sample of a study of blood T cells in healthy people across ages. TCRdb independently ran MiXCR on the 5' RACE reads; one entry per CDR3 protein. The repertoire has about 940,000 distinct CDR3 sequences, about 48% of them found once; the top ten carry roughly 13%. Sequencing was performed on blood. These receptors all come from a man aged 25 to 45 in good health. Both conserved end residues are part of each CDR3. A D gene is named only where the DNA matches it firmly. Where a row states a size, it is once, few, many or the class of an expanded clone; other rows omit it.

CDR3 protein: CASSRNRDSSYEQYF; CDR3 DNA: TGTGCCAGCTCACGCAACCGGGACTCGTCCTACGAGCAGTACTTC; J gene: TRBJ2-7; V gene: TRBV18; D gene: .; clone size: .
CDR3 protein: CASTPSGQKGSPLHF; CDR3 DNA: TGCGCCAGCACGCCCTCAGGACAGAAGGGTTCACCCCTCCACTTT; J gene: TRBJ1-6; V gene: TRBV5-1; D gene: .; clone size: .
CDR3 protein: CASSGPGQQNIQYF; CDR3 DNA: TGTGCCAGCAGCGGTCCGGGACAGCAAAACATTCAGTACTTC; J gene: TRBJ2-4; V gene: TRBV7-2; D gene: TRBD1; clone size: few
CDR3 protein: CASRPGLDGDTQYF; CDR3 DNA: TGCGCCAGCAGACCCGGACTGGACGGGGATACGCAGTATTTT; J gene: TRBJ2-3; V gene: TRBV5-1; D gene: .; clone size: .
CDR3 protein: CSASDGDEQYF; CDR3 DNA: TGCAGTGCTAGCGACGGCGACGAGCAGTACTTC; J gene: TRBJ2-7; V gene: TRBV20-1; D gene: .; clone size: .
CDR3 protein: CSASPAGAEVYGYTF; CDR3 DNA: TGCAGTGCTAGCCCCGCCGGGGCGGAGGTCTATGGCTACACCTTC; J gene: TRBJ1-2; V gene: TRBV20-1; D gene: .; clone size: .
CDR3 protein: CASSYEGAPNTEAFF; CDR3 DNA: TGTGCCAGCAGCTACGAGGGGGCTCCGAACACTGAAGCTTTCTTT; J gene: TRBJ1-1; V gene: TRBV7-3; D gene: TRBD1; clone size: .
CDR3 protein: CASSYGFDEQYF; CDR3 DNA: TGTGCCAGCAGCTATGGGTTCGACGAGCAGTACTTC; J gene: TRBJ2-7; V gene: TRBV7-9; D gene: .; clone size: few
CDR3 protein: CASTPGSGQGGTQYF; CDR3 DNA: TGTGCCAGCACCCCAGGGAGCGGCCAGGGGGGTACGCAGTATTTT; J gene: TRBJ2-3; V gene: TRBV12-3/TRBV12-4; D gene: .; clone size: once
CDR3 protein: CASSSFGVQGKLGGTQYF; CDR3 DNA: TGTGCCAGCAGTTCCTTCGGGGTACAAGGAAAACTAGGGGGGACCCAGTACTTC; J gene: TRBJ2-5; V gene: TRBV28; D gene: .; clone size: .
CDR3 protein: CASSYYASGASRGEQYF; CDR3 DNA: TGTGCCAGCAGTTACTATGCTAGCGGGGCATCTCGGGGCGAGCAGTACTTC; J gene: TRBJ2-7; V gene: TRBV6-5; D gene: TRBD2; clone size: once
CDR3 protein: CASSLVAGGLQETQYF; CDR3 DNA: TGTGCCAGCAGCTTAGTAGCGGGGGGCCTACAAGAGACCCAGTACTTC; J gene: TRBJ2-5; V gene: TRBV7-2; D gene: TRBD2; clone size: .
CDR3 protein: CATSDFSTDTQYF; CDR3 DNA: TGTGCCACCAGTGATTTCAGCACAGATACGCAGTATTTT; J gene: TRBJ2-3; V gene: TRBV24-1; D gene: .; clone size: .
CDR3 protein: CASSQRGGGGASEQYF; CDR3 DNA: TGTGCCAGCAGCCAACGTGGGGGCGGGGGGGCTAGCGAGCAGTACTTC; J gene: TRBJ2-7; V gene: TRBV3-1; D gene: TRBD2; clone size: .